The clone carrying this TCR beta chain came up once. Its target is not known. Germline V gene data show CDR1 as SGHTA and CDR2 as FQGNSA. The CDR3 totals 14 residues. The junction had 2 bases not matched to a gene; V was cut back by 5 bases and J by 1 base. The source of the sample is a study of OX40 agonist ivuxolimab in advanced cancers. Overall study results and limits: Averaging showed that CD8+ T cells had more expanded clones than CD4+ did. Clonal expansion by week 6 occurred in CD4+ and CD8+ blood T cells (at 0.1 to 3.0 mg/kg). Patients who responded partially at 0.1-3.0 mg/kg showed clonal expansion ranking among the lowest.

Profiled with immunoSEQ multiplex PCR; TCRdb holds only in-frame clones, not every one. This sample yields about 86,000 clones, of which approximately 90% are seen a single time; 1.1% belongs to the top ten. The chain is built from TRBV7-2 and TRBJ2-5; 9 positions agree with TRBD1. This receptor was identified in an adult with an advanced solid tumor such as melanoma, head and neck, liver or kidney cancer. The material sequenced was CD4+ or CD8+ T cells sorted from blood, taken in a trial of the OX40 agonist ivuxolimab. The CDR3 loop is CASSLGQGQETQYF. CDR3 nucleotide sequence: TGTGCCAGCAGCCTGGGACAGGGCCAAGAGACCCAGTACTTC.